This T cell receptor beta chain came from a study of molecular identifiers for immune sequencing clone quantification. In germline, CDR1 is SNHLY, CDR2 FYNNEI. The CDR3 spans 14 residues. Trimming stripped 2 bases from V and 1 base from J, with 8 bases between. Using its own MiXCR run on the PCR reads, TCRdb lists one record per CDR3 protein. The profile shows approximately 320,000 distinct CDR3 sequences, roughly 23% of them singletons. Notes on the study in general: Barcode-sharing identical TCR molecules could underestimate highly expanded clone sizes.

Worth noting for this clonotype: Its target is not known.

The sequencing input was naive CD8+ T cells from blood, with Jurkat cell RNA spiked in. As to subset: FACS-sorted CD8+CD4-CCR7+CD45RA+ naive T cells. The chain joins TRBV2 to TRBJ1-1, with D uncertain. The TCR was taken from a human donor in good health. Some libraries in this study had Jurkat cell RNA spiked in. The chain's CDR3 is CASSEYMTNTEAFF. The CDR3 DNA is TGTGCCAGCAGTGAATACATGACGAACACTGAAGCTTTCTTT.